These T cell receptor beta chains were read from a single sample in a study of blood T cell repertoires in COVID-19. Using immunoSEQ multiplex PCR, the repertoire was profiled, and TCRdb retains in-frame clones only, with some absent. Among around 26,000 clones listed, approximately 66% were seen once. Sequencing was done on a sample of peripheral blood. These receptors all come from a man between 60 and 75 years old with active or convalescent COVID-19. The CDR3 runs from the conserved cysteine through the conserved F or W. D genes are given only for firm matches. Part of the rows lack a size; the others show once, few, many or a class for expanded clones.

V	D	J	size	DNA	CDR3
TRBV4-1	NA	TRBJ1-2	NA	TGCGCCAGCAGCCAAGAGCCAAGACGGGGGAACTATGGCTACACCTTC	CASSQEPRRGNYGYTF
TRBV20-1	NA	TRBJ1-1	NA	TGCAGTGCTAGTCGGGGGGTAGGTGAAGCTTTCTTT	CSASRGVGEAFF
TRBV3-1/TRBV3-2	NA	TRBJ2-3	NA	TGTGCCAGCAGTTTCCACACAGATACGCAGTATTTT	CASSFHTDTQYF
TRBV5-1	TRBD1	TRBJ1-2	few	TGCGCCAGCAGCGCCGGGACAGGGATCTTTTATGGCTACACCTTC	CASSAGTGIFYGYTF
TRBV5-1	NA	TRBJ1-2	NA	TGCGCCAGCAGCTCGGCCCGGGGGGCCGGCCATGGCTACACCTTC	CASSSARGAGHGYTF
TRBV7-9	NA	TRBJ2-7	NA	TGTGCCAGCAGCTTTACGGGTTTGGAGCAGTACTTC	CASSFTGLEQYF
TRBV15	NA	TRBJ1-2	NA	TGTGCCACCAGCAGAGAAACAGGGTTCGGCTACACCTTC	CATSRETGFGYTF
TRBV7-2	NA	TRBJ1-2	few	TGTGCCAGCAGCTTAAGTGGCTTTTCCCTTACCCAATATGGCTACACCTTC	CASSLSGFSLTQYGYTF
TRBV20-1	NA	TRBJ1-1	NA	TGCAGTGCTCGTGTGTTACGGACGGCGGGGGACACTGAAGCTTTCTTT	CSARVLRTAGDTEAFF
TRBV5-1	NA	TRBJ2-7	NA	TGCGCCAGCAGCTCCCGGTCCCGAAACGAGCAGTACTTC	CASSSRSRNEQYF
TRBV7-9	NA	TRBJ1-2	NA	TGTGCCAGCAGCTTACAAGGGGGTGGCTACACCTTC	CASSLQGGGYTF
TRBV5-4	NA	TRBJ2-7	NA	TGTGCCAGCAGCTTGGGGGGTGGACAGTACTACGAGCAGTACTTC	CASSLGGGQYYEQYF
TRBV7-9	NA	TRBJ1-2	NA	TGTGCCAGCAGCTTAGCTGGCGGGGCAGGGAGGAACTATGGCTACACCTTC	CASSLAGGAGRNYGYTF
TRBV5-1	NA	TRBJ2-7	NA	TGCGCCAGCAGCCGACCGCAAGGGGGGGGTGAGCAGTACTTC	CASSRPQGGGEQYF
TRBV13	NA	TRBJ1-2	few	TGTGCCAGCAGCTTAGGAGCGACAGGCAACGGCTACACCTTC	CASSLGATGNGYTF
TRBV6-5	NA	TRBJ2-5	NA	TGTGCCAGCATCTCGTGGTCAGGGTCCGAGACCCAGTACTTC	CASISWSGSETQYF
TRBV9	TRBD2	TRBJ2-7	NA	TGTGCCAGCAGTGGGGGGGTCCCCTACGAGCAGTACTTC	CASSGGVPYEQYF
TRBV11-2	TRBD1	TRBJ2-2	NA	TGTGCCAGCAGCATTCGGGACAGCCCCACCGGGGAGCTGTTTTTT	CASSIRDSPTGELFF
TRBV14	NA	TRBJ2-2	NA	TGTGCCAGCCCCGGTAGACAGGAGAACACCGGGGAGCTGTTTTTT	CASPGRQENTGELFF
TRBV4-2	NA	TRBJ1-1	few	TGTGCCAGCAGCCCCTTGAGGAACACTGAAGCTTTCTTT	CASSPLRNTEAFF
TRBV13	NA	TRBJ2-7	NA	TGTGCCAGCAGCCCCCGGGGTTATTCCTACGAGCAGTACTTC	CASSPRGYSYEQYF
TRBV19	TRBD2	TRBJ2-3	NA	TGTGCCAGTAGTAGCCGGACTAGCGGGGACACAGATACGCAGTATTTT	CASSSRTSGDTDTQYF
TRBV19	TRBD2	TRBJ2-5	once	TGTGCCAGTAGTTCGCTGCTAGCGGGAGGGGGAGAGACCCAGTACTTC	CASSSLLAGGGETQYF
TRBV2	NA	TRBJ1-1	NA	TGTGCCAGCCACAGTTTTTCGAACACTGAAGCTTTCTTT	CASHSFSNTEAFF
TRBV30	TRBD2	TRBJ2-7	medium-sized	TGTGCCTGGAGTGCCCGTCTAGCGGGAGTGGGCGAGCAGTACTTC	CAWSARLAGVGEQYF
TRBV19	NA	TRBJ1-5	NA	TGTGCCAGTAGCCTTCTGAGGGGGAAGAATGGCAATCAGCCCCAGCATTTT	CASSLLRGKNGNQPQHF
TRBV12-3/TRBV12-4	TRBD1	TRBJ2-7	NA	TGTGCCAGCAACCAGGGACAGTATGGGCAGTACTTC	CASNQGQYGQYF
TRBV7-9	NA	TRBJ1-1	NA	TGTGCCAGCAGCTTAATCCGGGGGGCAGTGAACACTGAAGCTTTCTTT	CASSLIRGAVNTEAFF
TRBV28	TRBD1	TRBJ2-7	NA	TGTGCCAGCAGTTCCTCGGGGACAGGGCGCGGCGAGCAGTACTTC	CASSSSGTGRGEQYF
TRBV24-1	TRBD1	TRBJ1-2	NA	TGTGCCCCCTCGACAGGGGATGTTAACTATGGCTACACCTTC	CAPSTGDVNYGYTF
TRBV4-1	NA	TRBJ1-6	NA	TGCGCCAGCAGCCAACACCCGGAAGGAGATTCACCCCTCCACTTT	CASSQHPEGDSPLHF
TRBV30	NA	TRBJ2-1	NA	TGTGCCTGGAGTGTTGGGCTAGCCCTCAATGAGCAGTTCTTC	CAWSVGLALNEQFF
TRBV18	NA	TRBJ1-2	few	TGTGCCAGCTCACCAAGATACATACAGGAAGATGGCTACACCTTC	CASSPRYIQEDGYTF
TRBV18	NA	TRBJ1-1	NA	TGTGCCAGCTCACTCGGGACTAATGCGGGTGAAGCTTTCTTT	CASSLGTNAGEAFF
TRBV6-5	NA	TRBJ2-2	few	TGTGCCAGCAGTTACGTGTCAGGACTCACCGGGGAGCTGTTTTTT	CASSYVSGLTGELFF
TRBV6-6	NA	TRBJ1-2	NA	TGTGCCATCAGGACAGTACTCGCTTTTGACTATGGCTACACCTTC	CAIRTVLAFDYGYTF
TRBV11-3	TRBD1	TRBJ2-4	once	TGTGCCAGCAGCTCGGGGGGACAGGGAGCCAAAAACATTCAGTACTTC	CASSSGGQGAKNIQYF
TRBV2	NA	TRBJ2-5	NA	TGTGCCAGCAGGGTGGACAGTGCGGTGGGAACCCAGTACTTC	CASRVDSAVGTQYF
TRBV27	NA	TRBJ2-7	few	TGTGCCAGCAGTACCGACCGCGGTGGCGAGCAGTACTTC	CASSTDRGGEQYF
TRBV6-6	TRBD1	TRBJ1-2	NA	TGTGCCAGCAATCTTCAGGGGGCAGAAAATGGCTACACCTTC	CASNLQGAENGYTF